The 7 T cell receptor beta chains listed next were all sequenced from one sample in a study of post-analysis software for immune sequencing data. Findings and caveats of the study: Relative to controls, patients had a few TRBV segments at higher frequency, with TRBV5-6, TRBV5-1 and TRBV20-1 among these.

The TCR beta cDNA libraries carried unique molecular identifiers. TCRdb reprocessed the PCR reads with MiXCR, giving one entry per CDR3 protein. The top ten hold 4.6% of the sample, which has about 820,000 distinct CDR3 sequences, around 50% seen once. Their recognized antigens are unknown. The sequenced sample was blood. The origin of the receptors is a girl under 18 with multiple sclerosis.

This clonotype was recorded once. The chain uses TRBV20-1 and TRBJ2-1; TRBD2 aligns across 9 bases. The ends lost 8 bases at V and 5 bases at J; junction bases unmatched: 4. The CDR3 has 12 amino acids. Germline V CDR1 and CDR2: DFQATT, SNEGSKA (reference sequence). CDR3 nucleotide sequence: TGCAGTATAGGCGGGGGGGACAATGAGCAGTTCTTC. As protein: CSIGGGDNEQFF.

The chain carries TRBV2 and TRBJ2-7, with D perhaps matching TRBD1 or TRBD2 (5 bases each). Germline values: CDR1 SNHLY, CDR2 FYNNEI. The CDR3 consists of 15 residues. V was cut by 7 bases and J by 0 bases, with 16 bases left in between. Here the CDR3 reads CASKRGDGASYEQYF. CDR3 DNA: TGTGCCAGCAAGAGAGGGGACGGGGCCTCCTACGAGCAGTACTTC.

The chain has TRBV6-1 and TRBJ2-7; TRBD1 is a possible D gene (6 bases). Germline V CDR1 and CDR2: MNHNS, SASEGT. The length of the CDR3 is 15 residues. V was shortened by 6 bases and J by 2 bases, with 17 bases between the two germline ends. The CDR3 nucleotides read TGTGCCAGCAGGCCCGACAGGATAAGTCCCTACGAGCAGTACTTC. Its protein is CASRPDRISPYEQYF.

The chain is built from TRBV4-1 and TRBJ1-2; 8 bases align to TRBD1. V was clipped by 1 base and J by 0 bases; unmatched bases: 7. CDR3 length equals 17 residues. Germline values: CDR1 MGHRA, CDR2 YSYEKL. The CDR3 coding sequence is TGCGCCAGCAGCCAAGGTGGGACAGGTGTCGCTAACTATGGCTACACCTTC. Translation: CASSQGGTGVANYGYTF.

The rearrangement uses TRBV3-1 and TRBJ2-3; D uncertain. Trimming removed 6 bases at V and 8 bases at J, with 9 bases between. CDR1 is LGHDT and CDR2 is YNNKEL in the germline V gene (reference sequence). The CDR3 is 11 amino acids. This CDR3 is CASRWGFTQYF. CDR3 nucleotides: TGTGCCAGCAGATGGGGATTTACGCAGTATTTT.

V gene TRBV7-8 combines with J gene TRBJ1-2; D possibly corresponds to TRBD1 (5 bases). Deletions cut 2 bases from V and 6 bases from J, with 10 bases between. This CDR3 comprises 13 residues. Germline V gene sequence: CDR1 SGHVS, CDR2 FQNEAQ. The CDR3 protein is CASSLYEGNGYTF. CDR3 coding DNA: TGTGCCAGCAGCTTATACGAGGGGAATGGCTACACCTTC.

The rearrangement links TRBV7-9 to TRBJ2-5; D is possibly TRBD1 or TRBD2 (7 bases each). The CDR3 contains 14 residues. V lost 7 bases and J 11 bases, leaving 23 bases between the germline ends. CDR1 is SEHNR, CDR2 FQNEAQ, per germline (reference sequence). The CDR3 nucleotides read TGTGCCAGCACCTGGGACAGCGGGGTCTTGGAGCAGTACTTC. Protein product: CASTWDSGVLEQYF.